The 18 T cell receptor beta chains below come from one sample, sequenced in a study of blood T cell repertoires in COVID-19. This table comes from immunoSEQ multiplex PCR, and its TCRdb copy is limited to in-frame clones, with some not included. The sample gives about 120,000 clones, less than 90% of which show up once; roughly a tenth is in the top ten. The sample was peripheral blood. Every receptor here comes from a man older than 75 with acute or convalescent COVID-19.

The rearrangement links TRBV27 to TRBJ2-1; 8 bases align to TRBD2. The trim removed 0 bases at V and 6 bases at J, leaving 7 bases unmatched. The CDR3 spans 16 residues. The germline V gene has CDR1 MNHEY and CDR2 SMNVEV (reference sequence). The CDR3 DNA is TGTGCCAGCAGTTTATCGGCCGGGAGGGGGGTCAATGAGCAGTTCTTC. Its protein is CASSLSAGRGVNEQFF.

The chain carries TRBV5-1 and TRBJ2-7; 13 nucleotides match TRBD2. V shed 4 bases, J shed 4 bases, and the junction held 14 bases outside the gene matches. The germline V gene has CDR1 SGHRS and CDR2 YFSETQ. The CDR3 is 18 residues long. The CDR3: CASSDGKWTSGSKYEQYF. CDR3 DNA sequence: TGCGCCAGCAGCGACGGTAAATGGACTAGCGGGAGTAAATACGAGCAGTACTTC.

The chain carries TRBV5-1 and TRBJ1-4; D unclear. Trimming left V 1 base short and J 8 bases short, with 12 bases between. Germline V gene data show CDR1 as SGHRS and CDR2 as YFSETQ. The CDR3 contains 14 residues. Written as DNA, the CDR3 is TGCGCCAGCAGCTTGACGCACGGCGGAGAAAAACTGTTTTTT. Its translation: CASSLTHGGEKLFF.

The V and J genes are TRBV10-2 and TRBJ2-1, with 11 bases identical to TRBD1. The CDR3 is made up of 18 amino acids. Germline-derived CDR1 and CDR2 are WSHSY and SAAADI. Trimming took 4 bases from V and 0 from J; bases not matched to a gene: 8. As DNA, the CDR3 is TGCGCCAGCAGTGGTTGGACAGGGGGCGCGGGCTCCTACAATGAGCAGTTCTTC. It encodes CASSGWTGGAGSYNEQFF.

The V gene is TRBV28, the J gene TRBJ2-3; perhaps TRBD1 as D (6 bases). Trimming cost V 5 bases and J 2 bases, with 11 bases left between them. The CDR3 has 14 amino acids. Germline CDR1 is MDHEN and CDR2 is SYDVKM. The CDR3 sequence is CASSPTGYTDTQYF. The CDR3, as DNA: TGTGCCAGCAGTCCTACAGGGTACACAGATACGCAGTATTTT. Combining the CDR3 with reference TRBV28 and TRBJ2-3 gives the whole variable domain DVKVTQSSRYLVKRTGEKVFLECVQDMDHENMFWYRQDPGLGLRLIYFSYDVKMKEKGDIPEGYSVSREKKERFSLILESASTNQTSMYLCASSPTGYTDTQYFGPGTRLTVL.

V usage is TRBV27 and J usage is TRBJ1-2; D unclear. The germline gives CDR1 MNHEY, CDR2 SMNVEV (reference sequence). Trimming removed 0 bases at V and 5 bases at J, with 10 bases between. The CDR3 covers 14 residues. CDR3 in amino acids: CASSLSNKVYGYTF. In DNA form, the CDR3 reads TGTGCCAGCAGTTTATCAAACAAAGTTTATGGCTACACCTTC.

In DNA form, the CDR3 reads TGTGCCAGCAGCGTCGACAGGGCGAGCCGAAACACCATATATTTT. Protein: CASSVDRASRNTIYF. This rearrangement joins TRBV6-5 to TRBJ1-3; TRBD1 matches at 7 bases. This CDR3 has 15 residues. Germline CDR1 and CDR2: MNHEY and SVGAGI. Trimming at V came to 6 bases and at J to 5 bases, leaving 10 bases not matched to a gene.

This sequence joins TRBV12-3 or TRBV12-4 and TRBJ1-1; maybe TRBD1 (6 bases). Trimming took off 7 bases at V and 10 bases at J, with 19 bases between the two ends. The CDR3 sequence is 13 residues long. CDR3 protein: CASTSSSGTRAFF. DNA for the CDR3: TGTGCCAGCACGTCATCCAGTGGGACAAGAGCTTTCTTT.

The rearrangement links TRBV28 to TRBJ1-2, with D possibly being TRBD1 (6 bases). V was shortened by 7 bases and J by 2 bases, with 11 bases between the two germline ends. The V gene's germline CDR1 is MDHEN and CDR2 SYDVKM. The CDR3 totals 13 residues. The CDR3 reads CASTLGQNYGYTF. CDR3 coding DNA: TGTGCCAGCACCTTGGGACAAAACTATGGCTACACCTTC.

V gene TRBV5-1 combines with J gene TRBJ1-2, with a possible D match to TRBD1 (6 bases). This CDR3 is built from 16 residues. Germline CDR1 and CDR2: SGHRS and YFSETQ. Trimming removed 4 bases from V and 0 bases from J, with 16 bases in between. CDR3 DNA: TGCGCCAGCAGCGCGACTGGGACATTAGCTAACTATGGCTACACCTTC. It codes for CASSATGTLANYGYTF.

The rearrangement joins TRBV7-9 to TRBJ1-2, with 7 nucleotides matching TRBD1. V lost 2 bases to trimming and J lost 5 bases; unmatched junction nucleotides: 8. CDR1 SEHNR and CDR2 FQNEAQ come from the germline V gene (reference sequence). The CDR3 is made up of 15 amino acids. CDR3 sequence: CASSLRGGTDYGYTF. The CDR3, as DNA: TGTGCCAGCAGCTTAAGAGGGGGGACAGATTATGGCTACACCTTC.

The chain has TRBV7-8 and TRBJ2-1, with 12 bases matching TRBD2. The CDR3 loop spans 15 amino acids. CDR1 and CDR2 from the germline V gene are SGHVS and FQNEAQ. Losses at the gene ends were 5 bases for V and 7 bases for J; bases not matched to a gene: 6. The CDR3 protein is CASSNLAGGVNEQFF. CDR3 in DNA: TGTGCCAGCAGCAACCTAGCGGGGGGGGTGAATGAGCAGTTCTTC. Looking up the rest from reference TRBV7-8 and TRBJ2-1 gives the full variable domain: GAGVSQSPRYKVAKRGQDVALRCDPISGHVSLFWYQQALGQGPEFLTYFQNEAQLDKSGLPSDRFFAERPEGSVSTLKIQRTQQEDSAVYLCASSNLAGGVNEQFFGPGTRLTVL.

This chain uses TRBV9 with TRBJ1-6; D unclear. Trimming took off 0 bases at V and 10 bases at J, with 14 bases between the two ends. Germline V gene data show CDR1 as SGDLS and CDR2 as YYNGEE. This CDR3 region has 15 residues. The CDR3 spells CASSVAESGGSPLHF. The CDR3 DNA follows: TGTGCCAGCAGCGTAGCTGAGAGCGGCGGCTCACCCCTCCACTTT.

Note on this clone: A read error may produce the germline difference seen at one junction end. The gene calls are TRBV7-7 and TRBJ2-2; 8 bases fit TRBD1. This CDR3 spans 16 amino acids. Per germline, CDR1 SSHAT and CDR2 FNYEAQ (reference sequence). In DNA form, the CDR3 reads TGTGCTAGCAGCCTAAGGACAGGGCGGAACACCGGGGAGCTGTTTTTT. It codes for CASSLRTGRNTGELFF.

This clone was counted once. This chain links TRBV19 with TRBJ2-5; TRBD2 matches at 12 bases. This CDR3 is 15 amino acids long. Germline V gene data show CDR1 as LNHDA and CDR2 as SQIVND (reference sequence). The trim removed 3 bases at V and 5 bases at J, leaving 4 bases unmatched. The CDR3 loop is CASSMTSGGPETQYF. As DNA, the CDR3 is TGTGCCAGTAGTATGACTAGCGGGGGCCCGGAGACCCAGTACTTC.

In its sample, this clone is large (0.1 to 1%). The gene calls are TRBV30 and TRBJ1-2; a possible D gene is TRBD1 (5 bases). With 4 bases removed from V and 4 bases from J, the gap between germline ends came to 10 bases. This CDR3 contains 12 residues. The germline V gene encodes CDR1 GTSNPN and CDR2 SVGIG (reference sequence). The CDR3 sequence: CAWTGLVYGYTF. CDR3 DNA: TGTGCCTGGACAGGGTTGGTCTATGGCTACACCTTC.

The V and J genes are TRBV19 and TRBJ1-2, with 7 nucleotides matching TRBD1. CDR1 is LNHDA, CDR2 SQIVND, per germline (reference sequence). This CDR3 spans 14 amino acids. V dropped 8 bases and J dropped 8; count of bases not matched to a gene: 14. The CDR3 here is CASRTMTGLEGYTF. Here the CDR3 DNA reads TGTGCCAGTCGTACAATGACAGGGTTGGAAGGCTACACCTTC.

The DNA for the CDR3 is TGTGCCAGCAGCTCACGAATACTAGGGGGGGCCCACAATGAGCAGTTCTTC. Its translation is CASSSRILGGAHNEQFF. V is TRBV7-2 and J is TRBJ2-1, with D perhaps matching TRBD2 (7 bases). Trimming stripped 4 bases from V and 5 bases from J, with 21 bases between. Germline V gene lookup returns CDR1 SGHTA and CDR2 FQGNSA. CDR3 length: 17 amino acids. Supplemented by reference TRBV7-2 and TRBJ2-1, the full variable domain reads GAGVSQSPSNKVTEKGKDVELRCDPISGHTALYWYRQSLGQGLEFLIYFQGNSAPDKSGLPSDRFSAERTGGSVSTLTIQRTQQEDSAVYLCASSSRILGGAHNEQFFGPGTRLTVL.